This T cell receptor (beta chain) is drawn from a study of T-cell memory formation after mild COVID-19. On the study more broadly: Clusters were largely donor specific. General study findings and limits: SARS-CoV-2 specificity was not confirmed for second-wave clones peaking on day 37.

TCRdb processed the 5' RACE reads anew with MiXCR; each CDR3 protein has one entry. The sample records about 440,000 distinct CDR3 sequences, about 20% being singletons. This clonotype occurred a few times. Its antigen is not known. V shed 0 bases and J 0 bases; nucleotides not matched to a gene: 6. The CDR3 is 16 residues long. Germline V gene lookup returns CDR1 SGDLS and CDR2 YYNGEE. This sequence originates from an adult woman who had mild COVID-19 (a few samples of this study predate the infection). Cell type and time point are not known. The sequenced sample was PBMCs or a T cell subset sorted from them (not recorded which). The V and J genes are TRBV9 and TRBJ2-7, with 7 bases aligning to TRBD2. The CDR3 DNA reads as TGTGCCAGCAGCGTAGGCCGAGCGGGGAGCTCCTACGAGCAGTACTTC. It codes for CASSVGRAGSSYEQYF.